A single T cell receptor (beta chain) is shown here with its context. What it binds is unknown. These data belong to a study of OX40 agonist ivuxolimab in advanced cancers. Study information: Six ivuxolimab dose levels, 0.01 to 10 mg/kg, were given intravenously every 2 weeks.

The trim removed 8 bases at V and 8 bases at J, leaving 9 bases unmatched. CDR1 and CDR2 from the germline V gene are MNHEY and SVGAGI. The CDR3 is 14 residues long. Overall study results and limits: In the expanded peripheral T cells, antigen specificity was never determined. Certain nonresponders likewise exhibited a low normalized T-cell clonal expansion.

Assay: immunoSEQ multiplex PCR; the TCRdb copy retains only in-frame clones and omits some. The data show 82,000 or so clones, roughly 89% seen once. Sequenced here: CD4+ or CD8+ T cells sorted from blood, sampled in a trial of the OX40 agonist ivuxolimab. This sequence was found in an adult with an advanced solid tumor such as melanoma, head and neck, liver or kidney cancer. This chain links TRBV6-5 with TRBJ1-4; 9 bases match TRBD1. CDR3 amino acids: CASGSGTGKEKLFF. CDR3 coding DNA: TGTGCCAGCGGAAGCGGGACAGGGAAAGAAAAACTGTTTTTT.